This TCR beta chain was sequenced for a study of OX40 agonist ivuxolimab in advanced cancers. Regarding the complete study: Ivuxolimab was an agonistic, fully human IgG2 monoclonal antibody directed against OX40 (CD134), a costimulatory receptor. Intravenous ivuxolimab was administered to patients every 2 weeks at six dose levels: 0.01, 0.1, 0.3, 1.5, 3 and 10 mg/kg. Prior anti-PD-1, anti-PD-L1 or anti-CTLA-4 therapy was permitted, and checkpoint inhibitors had been received by about two fifths of dose-escalation patients. The dose-escalation cohort was about 83% male with a mean age of roughly 60 years, ranging from roughly 23 to 80. Peripheral TCRbeta sequencing aimed to test whether ivuxolimab altered TCR sequence diversity and caused clonal T-cell expansion. The paper describes the monotherapy dose-escalation part (N of about 47 patients) of the phase I trial of ivuxolimab. Among the 50 to 55 dose-escalation patients, around 20 had hepatocellular carcinoma, about 15 melanoma, 9 renal cell carcinoma and 9 head and neck cancer. Three dose-escalation patients achieved partial responses, one with hepatocellular carcinoma and two with cutaneous melanoma. The paper's findings and limits, for the study overall: At doses from 0.1 to 3.0 mg/kg, clonal expansion was seen in both CD4+ and CD8+ blood T cells between baseline and week 6. Partial responders in the 0.1-3.0 mg/kg groups had among the lowest normalized peripheral clonal expansion, especially among CD8+ T cells. After ivuxolimab, more expanded clones were found on average in CD8+ T cells than in CD4+ T cells. The antigen specificity of the clonally expanded peripheral T cells was not determined. Low levels of normalized T-cell clonal expansion were also seen in some patients who did not respond.

Concerning this clone itself: Which antigen it targets is not known. No much larger clone exists at a distance of one base, and base qualities are not known.

For sequencing of the TCRbeta CDR3 region, genomic DNA was extracted from the sorted cells. The immunoSEQ Assay was used to sequence the TCRbeta CDR3 regions. TCRdb mirrors the immuneACCESS table, restricted to in-frame sequences. Some clones are absent from its copies; in checked studies, under half trace to an unresolved V gene, and the reason for the others is unknown. This sample holds approximately 76,000 clones; nearly 95% were observed only once. The ten largest make up 9.5% to 12% of the sample. The trial excluded patients who had a history of autoimmune disease or were on systemic immunosuppression. Peripheral blood for TCR sequencing was collected from all dose cohorts at baseline, on cycle 4 day 1, and on cycle 7 day 1. The samples were drawn from a first-in-human, open-label, multicenter phase I dose-escalation trial of ivuxolimab. Adults with locally advanced or metastatic melanoma, renal cell carcinoma, hepatocellular carcinoma or head and neck squamous cell carcinoma were enrolled in the trial. Before TCR sequencing, CD4+ T cells and CD8+ T cells were sorted from peripheral blood as separate populations.

The CDR3 numbers 15 residues from cysteine through phenylalanine. The read is trimmed to its CDR3 DNA, 45 bases read in frame from base 1. Looking up the germline V gene (reference sequence) yields CDR1 SEHNR and CDR2 FQNEAQ. V trim: 5 bases; J trim: 6 bases; unmatched bases: 11. The receptor's source is an adult with an advanced solid tumor such as melanoma, head and neck, liver or kidney cancer. Sequenced here: CD4+ or CD8+ T cells sorted from blood, sampled in a trial of the OX40 agonist ivuxolimab. This chain is built from TRBV7-9 and TRBJ2-3, with 7 bases in between that match TRBD1. The DNA reads as follows: TGTGCCAGCAGCCCGGGACAGAGAGGTTTGGATACGCAGTATTTT. Protein translation: CASSPGQRGLDTQYF.